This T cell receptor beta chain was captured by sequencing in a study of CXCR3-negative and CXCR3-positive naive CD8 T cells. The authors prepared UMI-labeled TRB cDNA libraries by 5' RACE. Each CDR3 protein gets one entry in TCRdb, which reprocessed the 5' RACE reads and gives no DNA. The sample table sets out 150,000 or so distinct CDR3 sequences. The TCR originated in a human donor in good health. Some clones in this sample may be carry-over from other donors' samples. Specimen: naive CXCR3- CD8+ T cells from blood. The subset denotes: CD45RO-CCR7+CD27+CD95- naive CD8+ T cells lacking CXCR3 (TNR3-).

The CDR3: CASFRTDWGGSTDTQYF. The gene calls are TRBV2 and TRBJ2-3; the D gene TCRdb calls, TRBD2, cannot be checked with no DNA. The CDR3 is made up of 17 amino acids. Germline lookup yields CDR1 SNHLY and CDR2 FYNNEI. Full variable domain (remainder filled in from reference TRBV2 and TRBJ2-3): EPEVTQTPSHQVTQMGQEVILRCVPISNHLYFYWYRQILGQKVEFLVSFYNNEISEKSEIFDDQFSVERPDGSNFTLKIRSTKLEDSAMYFCASFRTDWGGSTDTQYFGPGTRLTVL.